This TCR beta chain was identified during a study of CD8 T cells in ankylosing spondylitis. About this clonotype itself: Its specificity is unknown.

MiXCR, applied by TCRdb to the 5' RACE reads, yields one record per CDR3 protein. This table has roughly 450,000 distinct CDR3 sequences, 25% to 30% appearing once. V dropped 9 bases and J dropped 1 base, with 17 bases sitting between them. The germline V gene has CDR1 MNHEY and CDR2 SVGAGI. The CDR3 is 15 residues long. Study-level results: Within ankylosing spondylitis blood, a TCR beta motif made up of under 10 highly homologous variants appeared to be characteristic.

The clonotype comes from a male donor with ankylosing spondylitis. The chain has TRBV6-5 and TRBJ2-3, with a possible D match to TRBD1 (6 bases). Sample: blood, either unsorted or a sorted T cell fraction (not recorded which). The CDR3: CASRLQGRGTDTQYF. In DNA form, the CDR3 reads TGTGCCAGTAGATTACAGGGTAGGGGCACAGATACGCAGTATTTT.